This T cell receptor beta chain appears in the sequencing data of a study of T cells expressing NK-cell markers. The CDR3 length is 13 residues. CDR1 PRHDT and CDR2 FYEKMQ come from the germline V gene (reference sequence). TCRdb reprocessed the 5' RACE reads and reports one entry per CDR3 protein, with no DNA. In total, the table holds around 100,000 distinct CDR3 sequences. The receptor was isolated from a woman between 18 and 69 years old in good health. V gene TRBV13 combines with J gene TRBJ2-6. Sequencing input: blood T cells: a sorted CD56 or NKG2C T cell subset, CD4+ or CD8+ T cells, or bulk PBMC T cells (not recorded which). Here the CDR3 reads CASSFEGANVLTF.